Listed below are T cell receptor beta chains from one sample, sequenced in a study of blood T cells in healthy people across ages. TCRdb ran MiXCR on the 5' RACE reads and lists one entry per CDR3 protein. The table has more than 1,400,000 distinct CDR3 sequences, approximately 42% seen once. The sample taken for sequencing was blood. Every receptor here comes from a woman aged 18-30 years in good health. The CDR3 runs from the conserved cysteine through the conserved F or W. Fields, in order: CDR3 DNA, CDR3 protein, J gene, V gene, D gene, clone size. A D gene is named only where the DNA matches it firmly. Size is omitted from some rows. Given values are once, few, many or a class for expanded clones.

DNA: TGTGCCAGCAGTTATGGGGGAACCACAGGGTTCAATCAGCCCCAGCATTTT; CDR3: CASSYGGTTGFNQPQHF; J: TRBJ1-5; V: TRBV6-5; D: -; size: -
DNA: TGCGCCAGCAGCTTGGAGGGGAACAGGGGCCAGCCCCAGCATTTT; CDR3: CASSLEGNRGQPQHF; J: TRBJ1-5; V: TRBV5-1; D: TRBD1; size: -
DNA: TGCGCCAGCAGCGAACTTGGGGTTTCGAACACCGGGGAGCTGTTTTTT; CDR3: CASSELGVSNTGELFF; J: TRBJ2-2; V: TRBV5-1; D: -; size: -
DNA: TGTGCCAGCAGCGAAGGAGCGAGGACCCAGTACTTC; CDR3: CASSEGARTQYF; J: TRBJ2-5; V: TRBV7-9; D: -; size: once
DNA: TGCAGTGCTAGCGGCGGGAGTTTGAACAATGAGCAGTACTTC; CDR3: CSASGGSLNNEQYF; J: TRBJ2-7; V: TRBV20-1; D: TRBD2; size: -
DNA: TGTGCCAGCAGTGGGACAGTTGGGAGCTCCTACGAGCAGTACTTC; CDR3: CASSGTVGSSYEQYF; J: TRBJ2-7; V: TRBV2; D: -; size: -
DNA: TGCGCCGGCAGCTTGGATCCCGGACAGGGGGGGATTCAGTACTTC; CDR3: CAGSLDPGQGGIQYF; J: TRBJ2-4; V: TRBV5-1; D: TRBD1; size: -
DNA: TGTGCCAGCAGTGAAGAAAGCCCAGGCACCGGGGAGCTGTTTTTT; CDR3: CASSEESPGTGELFF; J: TRBJ2-2; V: TRBV2; D: -; size: -
DNA: TGCGCCAGCAGCCAAGAGGTCAGACAGGGGGCTTTACAAGAGACCCAGTACTTC; CDR3: CASSQEVRQGALQETQYF; J: TRBJ2-5; V: TRBV4-1; D: TRBD1; size: -
DNA: TGTGCCAGCACCTCTAATGAGGAGGATACGCAGTATTTT; CDR3: CASTSNEEDTQYF; J: TRBJ2-3; V: TRBV6-6; D: -; size: -
DNA: TGTGCCAGCAACCCCCGGACAGGGTGGTCCTCCTACGAGCAGTACTTC; CDR3: CASNPRTGWSSYEQYF; J: TRBJ2-7; V: TRBV11-2; D: TRBD1; size: -
DNA: TGCGCCAGCAGCTTTACAGGGTCCCCCACAGATACGCAGTATTTT; CDR3: CASSFTGSPTDTQYF; J: TRBJ2-3; V: TRBV4-1; D: -; size: -
DNA: TGTGCCAGCAGTCAGGGACTAGCGGGAGGGCCACATACGCAGTATTTT; CDR3: CASSQGLAGGPHTQYF; J: TRBJ2-3; V: TRBV12-3/TRBV12-4; D: TRBD2; size: -
DNA: TGTGCCAGCAGCTTTCGGACTAGCGGGGGCTACGAGCAGTACTTC; CDR3: CASSFRTSGGYEQYF; J: TRBJ2-7; V: TRBV9; D: TRBD2; size: few
DNA: TGTGCCGGCAGCTCGCCGATACAGGGCTACGAGCAGTACTTC; CDR3: CAGSSPIQGYEQYF; J: TRBJ2-7; V: TRBV7-2; D: -; size: -
DNA: TGTGCCAGTTCGGATCTCGGACTGAAACTACTCTATGGCTACACCTTC; CDR3: CASSDLGLKLLYGYTF; J: TRBJ1-2; V: TRBV27; D: -; size: few
DNA: TGTGCCAGCAGTCCCGGGCCCACTCGAGTCGGGACGGAATATGGCTACACCTTC; CDR3: CASSPGPTRVGTEYGYTF; J: TRBJ1-2; V: TRBV12-3/TRBV12-4; D: -; size: -
DNA: TGTGCCAGCAGCCAAGAAGGCACAGATTGGGCGACCCAGTACTTC; CDR3: CASSQEGTDWATQYF; J: TRBJ2-5; V: TRBV3-1; D: -; size: -
DNA: TGCGCCAGCAGTGAGTCGATGGAATACCAAGAGACCCAGTACTTC; CDR3: CASSESMEYQETQYF; J: TRBJ2-5; V: TRBV10-1; D: -; size: few
DNA: TGTGCCAGCAGCGTAGGGGTAACCATTTACGAGCAGTACTTC; CDR3: CASSVGVTIYEQYF; J: TRBJ2-7; V: TRBV9; D: -; size: few
DNA: TGCGCCAGCAGCCAAGGGATTAGACAGGTGTTGGGAGGCTACACCTTC; CDR3: CASSQGIRQVLGGYTF; J: TRBJ1-2; V: TRBV4-1; D: -; size: -
DNA: TGTGCCAGCAGTAGGCGAAAGACTGAGAATGAGCAGTTCTTC; CDR3: CASSRRKTENEQFF; J: TRBJ2-1; V: TRBV5-6; D: -; size: many
DNA: TGCGCCAGCAGCCATGTGAATGAGCAGTTCTTC; CDR3: CASSHVNEQFF; J: TRBJ2-1; V: TRBV3-1; D: -; size: many
DNA: TGTGCCAGCAGCCCCGAGATAGGGGGTAATTCACCCCTCCACTTT; CDR3: CASSPEIGGNSPLHF; J: TRBJ1-6; V: TRBV6-5; D: -; size: -